The 17 T cell receptor beta chains in this list originate from one sample, sequenced in a study of blood T cell repertoires in COVID-19. Some clones are missing from TCRdb's copy, which holds only in-frame ones; the method was immunoSEQ multiplex PCR. In the table there are 100,000 to 150,000 clones, 70% to 80% of which are singletons. Specimen: peripheral blood. The source is a man aged 35-49 years with active or convalescent COVID-19.

The chain combines TRBV5-1 with TRBJ1-2, with 7 bases that match TRBD1. The V gene's germline CDR1 is SGHRS and CDR2 YFSETQ. Trimming cost V 6 bases and J 2 bases; bases outside gene matches: 10. This CDR3 has 15 amino acids. The CDR3 loop reads CASTPSGTANYGYTF. The CDR3, as DNA: TGCGCCAGCACCCCGAGTGGGACAGCCAACTATGGCTACACCTTC.

This clone was observed once. This CDR3 is also generated by other DNA sequences in the sample. J is TRBJ1-1 and V is TRBV11-2; 8 bases are shared with TRBD1. CDR3 length equals 14 residues. Losses at the gene ends were 5 bases for V and 1 base for J; bases not matched to a gene: 3. Per germline, CDR1 SGHAT and CDR2 FQNNGV. The CDR3 sequence is CASSSGQGNTEAFF. DNA of the CDR3: TGTGCCAGCAGCAGCGGACAGGGGAACACTGAAGCTTTCTTT.

J is TRBJ2-3 and V is TRBV6-6; D is unclear. This CDR3 is built from 11 residues. Germline V gives CDR1 MNHNY, CDR2 SVGAGI (reference sequence). With 4 bases removed from V and 5 bases from J, the gap between germline ends came to 4 bases. This CDR3 reads CASSSGDTQYF. Here the CDR3 DNA reads TGTGCCAGCAGTTCGGGAGATACGCAGTATTTT.

The gene calls are TRBV7-9 and TRBJ2-7, with 9 bases identical to TRBD1. This CDR3 comprises 13 residues. The V gene end was trimmed by 3 bases and the J gene end by 5 bases; junction bases not matched to a gene: 2. Germline assignment: CDR1 SEHNR and CDR2 FQNEAQ (reference sequence). The CDR3, as DNA: TGTGCCAGCAGCTTGGGACAGGGAAACGAGCAGTACTTC. Residues: CASSLGQGNEQYF.

The chain uses TRBV10-3 and TRBJ1-2; D is ambiguous. In germline, CDR1 is ENHRY, CDR2 SYGVKD. This CDR3 has 14 residues. V was cut by 4 bases and J by 2 bases, with 11 bases left in between. This CDR3 is CAISGPKENYGYTF. CDR3 DNA sequence: TGTGCCATCAGTGGGCCGAAGGAGAACTATGGCTACACCTTC.

The chain is built from TRBV11-3 and TRBJ1-2; D gene unclear. The CDR3 loop spans 13 amino acids. V dropped 8 bases and J dropped 2 bases, with 12 bases sitting between them. Germline lookup yields CDR1 SGHNT and CDR2 YENEEA. The CDR3 coding sequence is TGTGCCAGCCGGGTGGCGGGAAACTATGGCTACACCTTC. This sequence encodes CASRVAGNYGYTF.

J is TRBJ1-5 and V is TRBV2, with 7 nucleotides matching TRBD1. The CDR3 spans 15 residues. Germline V gives CDR1 SNHLY, CDR2 FYNNEI. V lost 3 bases to trimming and J lost 2 bases; unmatched junction nucleotides: 4. This CDR3 reads CASSEQGVGNQPQHF. The CDR3 DNA reads TGTGCCAGCAGTGAGCAGGGGGTCGGCAATCAGCCCCAGCATTTT.

The V gene is TRBV27, the J gene TRBJ2-7; D might be TRBD2 (5 bases). Germline assignment: CDR1 MNHEY and CDR2 SMNVEV (reference sequence). The ends were cut back, 6 bases at V and 5 bases at J, with 14 bases in the middle. This CDR3 contains 13 residues. The CDR3 DNA follows: TGTGCCAGCAGACTTCTTGCGGGCGACGAGCAGTACTTC. It is translated as CASRLLAGDEQYF.

V and J are TRBV29-1 and TRBJ1-1; perhaps TRBD1 as D (6 bases). The CDR3 covers 13 residues. Trimming pared 8 bases from V and 0 bases from J, leaving 13 bases between. The germline V gene encodes CDR1 SQVTM and CDR2 ANQGSEA. CDR3 nucleotides: TGCAGCACCCGGGGGGCCTTGAACACTGAAGCTTTCTTT. It yields the protein CSTRGALNTEAFF.

The chain is built from TRBV3-1 (or the pseudogene TRBV3-2) and TRBJ2-1, with no clear D. The CDR3 covers 11 residues. CDR1 LGHDT and CDR2 YNNKEL come from the germline V gene (reference sequence). The germline V and J ends were trimmed by 5 bases and 4 bases, with 3 bases remaining between them. In nucleotides, the CDR3 is TGTGCCAGCAGCGTATACAATGAGCAGTTCTTC. Its protein product is CASSVYNEQFF.

V gene TRBV28 combines with J gene TRBJ2-2; a possible D gene is TRBD2 (6 bases). Trimming pared 6 bases from V and 5 bases from J, leaving 16 bases between. CDR1 and CDR2 (germline): MDHEN, SYDVKM. This CDR3 region has 15 residues. As DNA, the CDR3 is TGTGCCAGCAGCAGCCCGGCGGGGCGTACCGGGGAGCTGTTTTTT. Encoded protein: CASSSPAGRTGELFF. The full variable domain, in which reference TRBV28 and TRBJ2-2 provide the parts outside the CDR3, is DVKVTQSSRYLVKRTGEKVFLECVQDMDHENMFWYRQDPGLGLRLIYFSYDVKMKEKGDIPEGYSVSREKKERFSLILESASTNQTSMYLCASSSPAGRTGELFFGEGSRLTVL.

V usage is TRBV6-5 and J usage is TRBJ1-2; weak D call: TRBD1 (5 bases). Trimming removed 7 bases at V and 3 bases at J, with 12 bases between. Germline-derived CDR1 and CDR2 are MNHEY and SVGAGI. CDR3 length equals 13 residues. CDR3 amino acids: CASKGRGDYGYTF. CDR3 DNA sequence: TGTGCCAGCAAGGGACGGGGGGACTATGGCTACACCTTC.

The chain carries TRBV6-1 and TRBJ2-5, with D tentatively TRBD2 (5 bases). There are 17 residues in the CDR3. The germline V gene has CDR1 MNHNS and CDR2 SASEGT. V was clipped by 0 bases and J by 7 bases, with 21 bases between them. CDR3 coding DNA: TGTGCCAGCAGTGAAGCCCCGGAGGTAGGCGCCCGGCGGACCCAGTACTTC. Protein: CASSEAPEVGARRTQYF.

This clone was seen a handful of times. In the same sample, other DNA sequences code for this CDR3. The rearrangement joins TRBV12-5 to TRBJ1-5; 10 bases are shared with TRBD1. Germline V gene data show CDR1 as LGHNT and CDR2 as FRNRAP. The length of the CDR3 is 17 residues. V shed 1 base and J 0 bases; nucleotides not matched to a gene: 3. The chain's CDR3 is CASGLGQGAYSNQPQHF. The DNA for the CDR3 is TGTGCTAGTGGTTTGGGACAGGGGGCATATAGCAATCAGCCCCAGCATTTT.

The rearrangement joins TRBV6-5 to TRBJ1-4, with D unresolved. The germline V and J ends were trimmed by 0 bases and 5 bases, with 7 bases remaining between them. The germline CDR1 and CDR2 sequences are MNHEY and SVGAGI. This CDR3 contains 14 residues. The CDR3 DNA follows: TGTGCCAGCAGTTACTCGGAGCAGAATGAAAAACTGTTTTTT. Its protein is CASSYSEQNEKLFF.

This clone was seen a handful of times. The V and J genes are TRBV12-5 and TRBJ2-7, with D possibly being TRBD1 (5 bases). In germline, CDR1 is LGHNT, CDR2 FRNRAP. This CDR3 spans 13 amino acids. Trimming removed 4 bases at V and 2 bases at J, with 9 bases between. CDR3 loop: CASGSPGTYEQYF. In DNA, the CDR3 is TGTGCTAGTGGTTCTCCAGGGACCTACGAGCAGTACTTC.

The genes are TRBV18 and TRBJ2-7; 12 bases fit TRBD2. Germline V gene lookup returns CDR1 KGHSH and CDR2 LQKENI. V shed 4 bases, J shed 11 bases, and the junction held 9 bases outside the gene matches. The CDR3 is made up of 14 amino acids. This CDR3 is CASSRTTSGSLKYF. CDR3 nucleotides: TGTGCCAGCTCACGTACGACTAGCGGGAGTTTGAAGTACTTC.